This TCR beta chain was retrieved from a study of fetal regulatory T cell absence and autoimmunity. Study-level findings and limits: The oligoclonal enrichment was interpreted as supporting antigen-driven pancreatic autoimmunity before birth in IPEX syndrome. Oligoclonal TCR enrichment in pancreas over cord blood reached over 90-fold for some clones.

On this clone itself: Antigen specificity is unknown.

This was a survey-level run. The method was immunoSEQ multiplex PCR; TCRdb's version includes in-frame clones alone and lacks a portion of them. The sample has about 95,000 clones, more than 70% seen once. The V end lost 6 bases, the J end lost 2 bases, and 5 bases lay between the germline ends. The CDR3 is 10 residues long. CDR1 and CDR2 from the germline V gene are DFQATT and SNEGSKA (reference sequence). V is TRBV20-1 and J is TRBJ2-7; the D is unclear. The source is a male donor with IPEX syndrome. The material sequenced was pancreas tissue. CDR3 loop: CSAPTYEQYF. The CDR3 DNA sequence: TGCAGTGCCCCTACCTACGAGCAGTACTTC.